Given below is one TCR beta chain in context. It has no known antigen specificity. Base quality data are lacking; no much larger clone is found one base away. Other DNA sequences from this sample encode an identical CDR3 as well. The sample belongs to a study of shared clonotypes between healthy human individuals (dated by TCRdb to 2020 to 2021). With regard to the full study: The cohort included three men and two women between 18 and 49 years of age. Each donor's leukapheresis produced roughly between about 0.85 and 10 billion PBMCs. For each donor, CD4 naive and CD4 memory were each run on three plates, CD8 naive on two plates, and CD8 memory on one plate. Blood TCR repertoires of a handful of healthy adults were deeply sequenced to estimate repertoire size and the extent of clonotype sharing between individuals. Libraries were prepared and TCR repertoires were sequenced by different laboratories using diverse techniques, in order to increase sequencing depth and limit assay-specific biases.

General findings and caveats noted by the study authors: Naive subsets generally had larger estimated clonotype richness than memory subsets did. Even with the large sequencing depth, rarefaction of the sorted-subset datasets indicated that sequencing was incomplete. Sharing across a few donors was observed for about 4.8% of naive CD4, over 3% of naive CD8, over 2% of memory CD4, and roughly 0.43% of memory CD8 clonotypes. Pairwise subsampling led to the expectation that sequencing depth would affect the degree of clonotype sharing among donors. Because the study included only a small number of donors, the genetic and exposure-history diversity represented was limited. Clonotypes shared by all four sorted-subset donors showed higher generation probabilities than non-shared clonotypes. Only blood was sampled, and tissue TCR repertoires likely differ from those in blood.

The CDR3, from cysteine to phenylalanine, totals 13 residues. The only DNA kept is the CDR3, 39 bases in frame from the first base. Reading the germline V gene (reference sequence) gives CDR1 MNHEY and CDR2 SMNVEV. Deletion took 2 bases off V and 6 bases off J, with a span of 8 bases between the germline ends. Using the deep immunoSEQ assay, TCR CDR3 regions were amplified from genomic DNA by multiplex PCR. Extracted genomic DNA from each cell subset was spread evenly across all wells of several immunoSEQ 96-well plates, with each plate serving as a replicate. Each replicate PCR for sorted subsets received about 0.2 ug genomic DNA, equal to 30,000 or so T cell genomes. The purified libraries were quantified using a Qubit 3.0 fluorometer, sized with a Bioanalyzer 2100, and then quantified again using the KAPA Library Quantification kit. Each immunoSEQ 96-well plate was sequenced on its own single-read 150-cycle Illumina NextSeq 550 flow cell. Per the source publication's procedure: Because only junctional sequences without quality scores were contained in the immunoSEQ output, filtering matching that applied to full-length reads could not be performed. To assign V/J genes and CDR3, sequences were annotated using PyIR, a Python wrapper for IgBLAST v1.9, with IMGT germline references. Reads with weak V/J assignments (E-value above 1e-6), missing CDR3, stop codons, out-of-frame junctions, or ambiguous translated residues were removed. V3J clonotypes were defined as sequences sharing an identical inferred V gene, J gene, and CDR3 amino acid sequence. Percentage overlap between repertoires was calculated by dividing the number of shared unique clonotypes by the size of the smaller repertoire. Richness of each repertoire was evaluated using RTK rarefaction, the Chao1 estimator, and Recon v2.1 estimates of unobserved clonotypes. OLGA was used to compute generation probabilities for all TCRbeta clonotypes that the gDNA method yielded from a few donors. The source is immuneACCESS, and TCRdb retained only in-frame sequences with V and J called. Part of the clones is not carried over; for the studies checked, unresolved V genes explain less than half of this, and the remainder is unexplained. The V and J calls and clone size are taken from that table; D and trimming were inferred from the DNA. The sample table lists 2 million to 2.5 million clones, 85% to 95% of them with a count of one. The ten largest account for 0.9% to 1.3% of the sample.

CD8 naive samples consisted of CD45RO-negative cells that were positively selected for CCR7, yielding a CD45RA+CCR7+ population without TemRA cells. The donors were healthy, HIV-negative adults who had no recently reported acute infections or vaccinations. Only Caucasian adults living in Nashville, Tennessee, USA were represented among the donors. After blood collection by leukapheresis, PBMCs were isolated using Ficoll-Histopaque density gradient centrifugation and then cryopreserved in the vapor phase of liquid nitrogen. Purity and quantity of every magnetically sorted T cell population were checked by analytical flow cytometry. Genomic DNA was isolated from each sorted fraction and quantified by UV absorbance on a Nanodrop 2000c.

The sequence joins TRBV27 to TRBJ2-1; the D gene cannot be resolved reliably. This TCR came from a man younger than 30 in good health. The specimen sequenced was naive CD8+ T cells sorted from blood. According to the study, the label for this sample's cell subset or site signals: CD45RA+CCR7+. The CDR3 region has the sequence CASSLTVFNEQFF. The nucleotide sequence reads TGTGCCAGCAGTTTAACAGTATTCAATGAGCAGTTCTTC.